Following are 31 T cell receptor beta chains from one sample sequenced in a study of molecular identifiers for immune sequencing clone quantification. Each CDR3 protein is one row after TCRdb ran MiXCR on the PCR reads. The profile covers around 480,000 distinct CDR3 sequences, with about 22% appearing a single time and around 0.84% taken by the ten largest. The sequenced sample was naive CD8+ T cells from blood, with Jurkat cell RNA spiked in. Documented subset: FACS-sorted CD8+CD4-CCR7+CD45RA+ naive T cells. These receptors came from a human donor in good health. Some libraries in this study had Jurkat cell RNA spiked in.

Many counts were recorded for this clonotype. V is TRBV29-1 and J is TRBJ2-6; 10 nucleotides align to TRBD1. CDR1 and CDR2 from the germline V gene are SQVTM and ANQGSEA. V shed 4 bases, J shed 2 bases, and the junction held 5 bases outside the gene matches. CDR3 size: 16 residues. CDR3 DNA sequence: TGCAGCGTTGCTGGGACAGGGGTTGCTGGGGCCAACGTCCTGACTTTC. Residues: CSVAGTGVAGANVLTF. Full variable domain (remainder filled in from reference TRBV29-1 and TRBJ2-6): SAVISQKPSRDICQRGTSLTIQCQVDSQVTMMFWYRQQPGQSLTLIATANQGSEATYESGFVIDKFPISRPNLTFSTLTVSNMSPEDSSIYLCSVAGTGVAGANVLTFGAGSRLTVL.

Many counts were recorded for this clonotype. The chain carries TRBV4-3 and TRBJ1-2, with D hard to call. This CDR3 contains 14 residues. The germline CDR1 and CDR2 sequences are LGHNA and YSLEER. V lost 4 bases, J lost 5 bases, and 14 bases lay in between. The CDR3 protein is CASSPQDWPYGYTF. The CDR3 bases are TGCGCCAGCAGCCCCCAAGATTGGCCGTATGGCTACACCTTC.

This clonotype was seen repeatedly, ten times or more. The chain links TRBV27 to TRBJ1-2; 7 bases map to TRBD1. Unmatched junction bases numbered 14, after V lost 2 bases and J lost 8 bases. CDR1 is MNHEY and CDR2 is SMNVEV in the germline V gene (reference sequence). This CDR3 is built from 16 residues. CDR3 nucleotides: TGTGCCAGCAGTTTACGAGGGACAGAACTAATAGGAGGCTACACCTTC. Translated: CASSLRGTELIGGYTF.

DNA of the CDR3: TGTGCCAGCAGCCCGACAGGAAGGGGGAATGAGCAGTTCTTC. Protein sequence: CASSPTGRGNEQFF. V gene TRBV14 combines with J gene TRBJ2-1; D possibly corresponds to TRBD1 (6 bases). From germline, CDR1 is SGHDN and CDR2 FVKESK. Trimming stripped 4 bases from V and 7 bases from J, with 14 bases between. This CDR3 is built from 14 residues.

To note about this clonotype: Being one base from a much bigger clone, this may be a read error. The genes are TRBV7-9 and TRBJ2-3; TRBD1 or TRBD2 may be the D gene (5 bases each). The CDR3 has 14 amino acids. Germline CDR1 SEHNR, CDR2 FQNEAQ (reference sequence). V was trimmed by 6 bases and J by 7 bases, leaving 17 bases between them. The chain's CDR3 is CASRIERDPHTQYF. As DNA, the CDR3 is TGTGCCAGCAGAATCGAACGGGACCCTCATACGCAGTATTTT.

This clonotype was observed many times. This sequence joins TRBV5-6 and TRBJ1-1; D unclear. CDR3 length: 15 residues. CDR1 SGHDT and CDR2 YYEEEE come from the germline V gene. Trimming removed 3 bases at V and 0 bases at J, with 12 bases between. The CDR3 sequence is CASSSVSVMNTEAFF. The CDR3 nucleotides read TGTGCCAGCAGCTCTGTCTCCGTCATGAACACTGAAGCTTTCTTT.

This clonotype occurred many times. The chain has TRBV4-2 and TRBJ2-5; 8 nucleotides align to TRBD2. CDR3 size: 18 residues. The junction had 10 bases not matched to a gene; V was cut back by 0 bases and J by 1 base. Germline CDR1 is LGHNA and CDR2 is YNFKEQ. CDR3 in DNA: TGTGCCAGCAGCCAAGAGACATCAGCGGGAGAAGGCCAAGAGACCCAGTACTTC. Encoded protein: CASSQETSAGEGQETQYF.

This clonotype was seen a handful of times. The chain uses TRBV20-1 and TRBJ2-5, with a possible D match to TRBD2 (5 bases). V was cut by 6 bases and J by 1 base, with 18 bases left in between. Germline-derived CDR1 and CDR2 are DFQATT and SNEGSKA (reference sequence). The CDR3 has 15 residues. CDR3 nucleotides: TGCAGTGCCGTTAGAAGGGAGTCCCTCCAAGAGACCCAGTACTTC. Residues: CSAVRRESLQETQYF.

As for this clonotype: This may arise from a read error, as a much more abundant clone is one base away. This chain links TRBV6-6 with TRBJ2-7, with D perhaps matching TRBD1 (6 bases). The V end was cut by 2 bases, the J end by 4 bases, with 15 bases between. The germline V gene encodes CDR1 MNHNY and CDR2 SVGAGI (reference sequence). The CDR3 has 15 amino acids. The CDR3 is CASSYGQGMFYEQYF. Here the CDR3 DNA reads TGTGCCAGCAGTTACGGTCAGGGGATGTTTTACGAGCAGTACTTC.

This clonotype was detected only a few times. V usage is TRBV7-9 and J usage is TRBJ2-5; D perhaps matches TRBD2 (5 bases). The V gene's germline CDR1 is SEHNR and CDR2 FQNEAQ (reference sequence). The CDR3 sequence is 14 residues long. V gave up 0 bases and J gave up 5 bases, with 10 bases separating them. The CDR3 loop reads CASSLAAEVETQYF. The CDR3 DNA follows: TGTGCCAGCAGCTTAGCGGCGGAGGTGGAGACCCAGTACTTC.

Points on this clonotype: Its ends do not fully match the called genes, so a read error is possible. The chain carries TRBV5-3 and TRBJ1-3; a weak D match, TRBD1 (5 bases). TRBV5-3 is annotated as an ORF whose role is uncertain. CDR3 length equals 17 residues. The CDR3 loop is CASSYLTGGSSGNTIYF. Here the CDR3 DNA reads TGTGCCAGCAGCTACTTGACCGGGGGGTCTTCTGGAAACACCATATATTTT.

The sample holds many counts of this clonotype. This chain links TRBV6-1 with TRBJ2-5; TRBD2 matches 10 bases. The CDR3 has 14 amino acids. The V gene's germline CDR1 is MNHNS and CDR2 SASEGT. Germline trimming cut 6 bases from V and 4 bases from J; bases unmatched to any gene: 5. CDR3 nucleotide sequence: TGTGCCAGCAGCCTCGTAGCGGGGGGAGAGACCCAGTACTTC. Translation gives CASSLVAGGETQYF.

The chain recombines TRBV12-3 or TRBV12-4 with TRBJ2-6; TRBD2 aligns across 8 bases. V lost 3 bases and J lost 0; bases outside the gene matches: 4. There are 17 residues in the CDR3. In DNA form, the CDR3 reads TGTGCCAGCAGTTTTCAACTAGCGGACTCTGGGGCCAACGTCCTGACTTTC. Residues: CASSFQLADSGANVLTF.

This clonotype was seen at least ten times. Germline and junction disagree at one end, which may indicate a read error. The CDR3 bases are TGTGCCAGCAGCCAAGATTTTTCGTGGGCCCAGAACTTC. The encoded protein is CASSQDFSWAQNF. The chain links TRBV3-1 to TRBJ2-7, with D uncertain. CDR1 and CDR2 from the germline V gene are LGHDT and YNNKEL (reference sequence). This CDR3 has 13 residues.

On this clonotype itself: Given a much more abundant clone one base away, this may be a read error. J is TRBJ2-3 and V is TRBV28; D is unresolved. The CDR3 length is 17 residues. V was pared by 1 base and J by 0 bases, with 14 bases between. The germline CDR1 and CDR2 sequences are MDHEN and SYDVKM. The CDR3 nucleotides read TGTGCCAGCAGTTTATCCCCTGAGTGGGCTAGCACAGATACGCAGTATTTT. Translation: CASSLSPEWASTDTQYF.

There are many counts of this clonotype. The junction shows a germline mismatch at one end, possibly a read error. V gene TRBV20-1 combines with J gene TRBJ2-7, with 11 bases fitting TRBD2. The CDR3 runs to 15 residues. Germline CDR1 DFQATT, CDR2 SNEGSKA (reference sequence). CDR3 sequence (DNA): TGCAGTGCTCGAGATCCGGGACTAGCGGTATACGAGCAGTACTTC. This sequence encodes CSARDPGLAVYEQYF.

At least ten counts were recorded for this clonotype. The chain links TRBV12-3 or TRBV12-4 to TRBJ2-5, with a weak D call TRBD1 (5 bases). The CDR3 covers 13 residues. The V and J ends lost 2 bases and 3 bases respectively, with 7 bases between them. The CDR3 DNA is TGTGCCAGCAGTTTACGACAGAAAGAGACCCAGTACTTC. Encoded protein: CASSLRQKETQYF.

On this clonotype: This may be a read error, as it is one base from a much larger clone. The chain uses TRBV6-2 or TRBV6-3 and TRBJ2-7, with D perhaps matching TRBD2 (5 bases). There are 12 residues in the CDR3. The V end lost 10 bases, the J end lost 8 bases, and 18 bases lay between the germline ends. Per germline, CDR1 MNHEY and CDR2 SVGEGT. CDR3 bases: TGTGCCACCGGTGAGCGGCCATACAAGCAGTACTTC. This sequence encodes CATGERPYKQYF.

This clonotype was seen ten or more times. The genes are TRBV29-1 and TRBJ1-1; D is possibly TRBD1 (5 bases). Trimming pared 8 bases from V and 0 bases from J, leaving 13 bases between. This CDR3 is 13 amino acids long. Germline CDR1 SQVTM, CDR2 ANQGSEA. The CDR3 loop reads CSTNRQLNTEAFF. The CDR3 DNA follows: TGCAGCACGAATCGACAGCTGAACACTGAAGCTTTCTTT.

This clonotype was recorded only once. The junction and the germline gene differ at one end; a read error may be behind it. This chain connects TRBV7-9 to TRBJ2-7, with D possibly called TRBD1 or TRBD2 (5 bases each). Germline assignment: CDR1 SEHNR and CDR2 FQNEAQ (reference sequence). This CDR3 is 15 amino acids long. The CDR3: CASSLGGRPSHEQYF. As DNA, the CDR3 is TGTGCCAGCAGCTTAGGGGGACGTCCCTCCCACGAGCAGTACTTC. Drawing the rest from reference TRBV7-9 and TRBJ2-7, the complete variable domain is DTGVSQNPRHKITKRGQNVTFRCDPISEHNRLYWYRQTLGQGPEFLTYFQNEAQLEKSRLLSDRFSAERPKGSFSTLEIQRTEQGDSAMYLCASSLGGRPSHEQYFGPGTRLTVT.

The chain uses TRBV29-1 and TRBJ1-1; no reliable D call. Per the germline V gene, CDR1 is SQVTM and CDR2 is ANQGSEA. V dropped 7 bases and J dropped 4 bases, with 16 bases sitting between them. The CDR3 totals 13 residues. The CDR3: CSDGGVEGTEAFF. The CDR3 DNA reads as TGCAGCGACGGCGGGGTTGAGGGCACTGAAGCTTTCTTT.

Comments on this clonotype: A single base separates this from a much larger clone, so it may be a read error. The chain combines TRBV20-1 with TRBJ1-1, with a possible D match to TRBD1 (6 bases). This CDR3 has 12 amino acids. CDR1 and CDR2 (germline): DFQATT, SNEGSKA (reference sequence). CDR3 nucleotides: TGCGGTGCTAGAGGGGGGGACACTGAAGCTTTCTTT. Its protein is CGARGGDTEAFF.

This clonotype was counted many times. The gene calls are TRBV25-1 and TRBJ2-7; tentatively, D is TRBD1 or TRBD2 (5 bases each). The CDR3 has 15 residues. The V gene lost 4 bases and the J gene lost 1 base, with 14 bases spanning the gap. Germline loops: CDR1 MGHDK, CDR2 SYGVNS. The DNA of the CDR3 is TGTGCCAGCAGTGTCTCCGGGACCGCTTCCTACGAGCAGTACTTC. The encoded protein is CASSVSGTASYEQYF.

This clonotype was observed a handful of times. The chain uses TRBV19 and TRBJ1-5, with D tentatively TRBD1 (5 bases). V lost 5 bases to trimming and J lost 0 bases, with 11 bases between them. The CDR3 has 15 residues. CDR1 and CDR2 from the germline V gene are LNHDA and SQIVND (reference sequence). CDR3 DNA: TGTGCCAGTAGTGCAGACAGATATAGCAATCAGCCCCAGCATTTT. The encoded protein is CASSADRYSNQPQHF.

This chain uses TRBV6-2 or TRBV6-3 with TRBJ2-7; the match to TRBD1 covers 8 bases. Trimming took 6 bases from V and 2 from J; bases not matched to a gene: 6. Germline CDR1 is MNHEY and CDR2 is SVGEGT. The CDR3 extends over 14 amino acids. CDR3 DNA sequence: TGTGCCAGCAGCTGGACAGGGAACACCTACGAGCAGTACTTC. Translation gives CASSWTGNTYEQYF.

Many counts were recorded for this clonotype. The rearrangement links TRBV20-1 to TRBJ2-7; unclear D gene. The CDR3 loop spans 14 amino acids. V lost 0 bases and J 7 bases, leaving 16 bases between the germline ends. Germline assignment: CDR1 DFQATT and CDR2 SNEGSKA (reference sequence). Here the CDR3 reads CSARDRYSYKEQYF. The CDR3 nucleotides read TGCAGTGCTAGAGATCGCTACAGCTATAAGGAGCAGTACTTC.

The table lists this clonotype with a few counts. The chain employs TRBV20-1 and TRBJ2-7; no clear D gene. Germline V gene sequence: CDR1 DFQATT, CDR2 SNEGSKA (reference sequence). This CDR3 comprises 16 residues. V was cut by 0 bases and J by 0 bases, with 15 bases left in between. The CDR3 coding sequence is TGCAGTGCTAGAGATCTTAAGGTGTCGAGCTCCTACGAGCAGTACTTC. Its protein product is CSARDLKVSSSYEQYF.

The sample holds a few counts of this clonotype. A read error may be the cause here, since a much bigger clone is one base away. The conserved final phenylalanine or tryptophan is absent from the CDR3, which likely points to a read error. The chain carries TRBV7-9 and TRBJ2-3, with no clear D. The length of the CDR3 is 14 residues. CDR1 SEHNR and CDR2 FQNEAQ come from the germline V gene (reference sequence). The ends were cut back, 5 bases at V and 2 bases at J, with 11 bases in the middle. This CDR3 is CASSPETTTDTQYL. DNA for the CDR3: TGTGCCAGCAGCCCAGAAACAACCACAGATACGCAGTATCTT.

Turning to this clonotype: A much larger clone is a single base away; this may be a read error. V is TRBV12-3 or TRBV12-4 and J is TRBJ1-1; D ambiguous. The CDR3 sequence is 12 residues long. The CDR3 sequence: CASSYTMNEASF. CDR3 in DNA: TGTGCCAGCAGTTACACAATGAATGAAGCTTCCTTT.

The J gene is TRBJ2-7, the V gene TRBV4-1, with 10 bases lining up with TRBD1. Germline lookup yields CDR1 MGHRA and CDR2 YSYEKL. The CDR3 has 16 residues. V dropped 0 bases and J dropped 4; count of bases not matched to a gene: 6. The CDR3 region has the DNA TGCGCCAGCAGCCAAGAACCGGGACAGGGGTTTTACGAGCAGTACTTC. The encoded protein is CASSQEPGQGFYEQYF.

This clonotype was picked up many times. The chain carries TRBV27 and TRBJ2-3; D not certain. CDR1 is MNHEY and CDR2 is SMNVEV in the germline V gene (reference sequence). The CDR3 totals 14 residues. The V gene lost 4 bases and the J gene lost 11 bases, with 19 bases spanning the gap. The CDR3 is CASSSTPRTAEQYF. CDR3 sequence (DNA): TGTGCCAGCAGTTCAACCCCGAGAACGGCCGAGCAGTATTTT.